This TCR beta chain emerged from a study of blood T cell repertoires in COVID-19. In the study overall: The United States, Italy and Spain provided the acute and convalescent COVID-19 samples. PBMCs, B-cell-depleted T cells, or T cells were the source of the cDNA or gDNA that made up the material.

Authors' methods: Estimation of nucleated cell counts relied on the amplification of reference gene primers. Using immunoSEQ multiplex PCR, the repertoire was profiled, and TCRdb retains in-frame clones only, with some absent. V, J and clone size derive from that table, while D and trimming were established from the DNA sequence. The table lists about 280,000 clones, approximately 85% of them singletons. Germline-derived CDR1 and CDR2 are SGHVS and FQNEAQ. The CDR3 extends over 18 amino acids. Trimming cost V 5 bases and J 0 bases, with 19 bases left between them. Sequenced input: peripheral blood. V usage is TRBV7-8 and J usage is TRBJ1-4; D is unresolved. The sequence was obtained from a man aged 18 to 30 with active or convalescent COVID-19. Written as DNA, the CDR3 is TGTGCCAGCAGCCTCCGGGGTCTAAAGATTACAACTAATGAAAAACTGTTTTTT. As protein: CASSLRGLKITTNEKLFF. The entire variable domain, with the rest obtained from reference TRBV7-8 and TRBJ1-4, is as follows: GAGVSQSPRYKVAKRGQDVALRCDPISGHVSLFWYQQALGQGPEFLTYFQNEAQLDKSGLPSDRFFAERPEGSVSTLKIQRTQQEDSAVYLCASSLRGLKITTNEKLFFGSGTQLSVL.